This is a list of T cell receptor beta chains from one sample in a study of identical twins. TCRdb re-derived calls from the 5' RACE reads in MiXCR, one entry per CDR3 protein. The data contain 1.5 million to 2 million distinct CDR3 sequences, under 35% of them singletons. Sequences were obtained from cord blood. These receptors all come from a newborn girl in good health. Both conserved end residues are part of each CDR3. A D gene is named only where the DNA matches it firmly.

TRBV12-3/TRBV12-4,NA,TRBJ1-2,CASSVTRRLLGPLHRFYGYTF
TRBV6-2/TRBV6-3,NA,TRBJ1-2,CASRRETGNVGYTF
TRBV24-1,NA,TRBJ1-5,CATSLGLGGNQPQHF
TRBV20-1,TRBD1,TRBJ1-2,CSARGQGAKANYGYTF
TRBV24-1,NA,TRBJ1-4,CATRASAGEKLFF
TRBV7-2,TRBD2,TRBJ2-5,CASSQGLAEKETQYF
TRBV7-2,TRBD2,TRBJ2-1,CASRTLAGMYNEQFF
TRBV12-3/TRBV12-4,TRBD2,TRBJ2-5,CASSPGLAGGGWTQYF
TRBV5-1,NA,TRBJ2-1,CASSYGGPGAHNEQFF
TRBV25-1,TRBD2,TRBJ2-1,CASSEYPASGSDNEQFF
TRBV5-1,NA,TRBJ1-4,CASSLGRTLGGKLFF
TRBV27,TRBD2,TRBJ2-1,CASTKGTSGNNEQFF
TRBV29-1,NA,TRBJ1-1,CSVEGGLAKNTEAFF
TRBV6-2/TRBV6-3,NA,TRBJ1-5,CASSYTVKVQPQHF
TRBV28,NA,TRBJ2-7,CASSPAAPWSYEQYF
TRBV6-5,TRBD2,TRBJ2-5,CASSYGGLAGGKETQYF
TRBV10-3,NA,TRBJ1-1,CAIGGVGDTEAFF
TRBV6-1,TRBD1,TRBJ1-6,CASSAHQGAGSPLHF
TRBV29-1,NA,TRBJ1-1,CSVDAYTEAFF
TRBV5-6,NA,TRBJ1-1,CASSLERILNTEAFF
TRBV4-1,NA,TRBJ2-2,CASSLPTQKPNTGELFF
TRBV28,NA,TRBJ1-5,CASSFNARGSNQPQHF
TRBV28,TRBD1,TRBJ1-6,CASSPQGQLQNSPLHF
TRBV20-1,NA,TRBJ2-3,CSALTRGGGYF
TRBV6-5,TRBD2,NA,CASSPRWRELGETQYF
TRBV20-1,TRBD1,TRBJ2-5,CSAWTDRDQETQYF
TRBV24-1,TRBD1,TRBJ2-1,CATSAPGQGVGQFF
TRBV20-1,NA,TRBJ2-1,CSAIVGSSYNEQFF
TRBV24-1,NA,TRBJ2-6,CATSPSGGANVLTF
TRBV5-1,NA,TRBJ1-1,CASSLSPARGLAEAFF
TRBV29-1,NA,TRBJ2-5,CSVVAATETQYF
TRBV6-6,TRBD1,TRBJ2-3,CASGPGQGVVGTQYF
TRBV29-1,NA,TRBJ2-7,CSVEGKAYEQYF
TRBV27,TRBD2,TRBJ2-4,CASSLRGTSGGFFIQYF
TRBV6-1,NA,TRBJ2-7,CASTVLEEQYF
TRBV19,NA,TRBJ2-1,CASSISQRKVYNEQFF
TRBV11-2,TRBD1,TRBJ1-1,CASSLRGQGLNTEAFF
TRBV7-2,NA,TRBJ2-3,CVERGTGTDTQYF
TRBV5-4,TRBD1,TRBJ1-2,CASSLARGGYYGYTF
TRBV6-6,TRBD1,TRBJ1-6,CASSYEGADSPLHF
TRBV19,TRBD2,TRBJ2-3,CASSSGTSGYTDTQYF
TRBV2,NA,NA,CASSEIGTFVYEQYF
TRBV6-6,NA,TRBJ2-7,CASSSTSRLRREQYF
TRBV9,NA,TRBJ2-1,CASSVVGSLATYNEQFF
TRBV28,NA,TRBJ1-5,CASWRPQGKSNQPQHF
TRBV3-1,NA,TRBJ1-2,CASSQGRRNYGYTF
TRBV5-1,TRBD2,TRBJ2-1,CASSLDGGGAVSYNEQFF
TRBV21-1,NA,TRBJ1-1,CASSKARGGTEAFF
TRBV7-9,NA,TRBJ2-5,CASSLGTVRYF
TRBV5-1,NA,TRBJ1-2,CASSQGTVEYGYTF
TRBV12-3/TRBV12-4,TRBD1,TRBJ2-7,CASSSGQAGNEQYF
TRBV7-2,TRBD2,TRBJ2-7,CASSNPPAGGPPYEQYF
TRBV5-1,NA,TRBJ1-6,CASSAELSSYNSPLHF